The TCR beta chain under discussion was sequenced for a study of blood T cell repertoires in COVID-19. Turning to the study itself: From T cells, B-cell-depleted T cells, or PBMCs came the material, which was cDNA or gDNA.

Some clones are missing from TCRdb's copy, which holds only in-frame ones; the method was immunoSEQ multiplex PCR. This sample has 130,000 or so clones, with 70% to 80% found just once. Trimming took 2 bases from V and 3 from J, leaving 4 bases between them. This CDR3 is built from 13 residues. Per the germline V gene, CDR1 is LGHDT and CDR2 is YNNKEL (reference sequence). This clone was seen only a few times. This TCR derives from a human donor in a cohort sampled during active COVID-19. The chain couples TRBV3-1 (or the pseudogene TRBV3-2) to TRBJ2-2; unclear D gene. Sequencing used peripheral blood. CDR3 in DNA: TGTGCCAGCAGCCAAATATACACCGGGGAGCTGTTTTTT. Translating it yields CASSQIYTGELFF.